The sequence of this T cell receptor (beta chain) was determined in a study of blood T cell repertoires in COVID-19. Study-wide context: COVID-19 samples collected from the United States, Italy and Spain covered acute and convalescent phases.

This clone appeared once. Authors' data handling: Reference gene primer amplification in the assay estimated nucleated cell counts. Method: immunoSEQ multiplex PCR; TCRdb's copy keeps in-frame clones and lacks some. Clonal size and the V and J genes are those of that table, whereas D and trimming came from the DNA. Of more than 100,000 clones detected, about four fifths appear once; the ten largest clones hold 9.5% to 15%. The sequencing sample was made of peripheral blood. The sequence came from a woman in her twenties or thirties who had recovered from COVID-19.

CDR3 residues: CASSQPGQGADEKLFF. The CDR3 DNA sequence: TGTGCCAGCAGCCAACCCGGACAGGGGGCGGACGAAAAACTGTTTTTT. The rearrangement links TRBV3-1 (or the pseudogene TRBV3-2) to TRBJ1-4; 11 nucleotides agree with TRBD1. CDR1 and CDR2 (germline): LGHDT, YNNKEL (reference sequence). V dropped 2 bases and J dropped 8; count of bases not matched to a gene: 7. CDR3 size: 16 residues.